The rows below give T cell receptor beta chains drawn from one sample of a study of a mutant IDH1 vaccine in newly diagnosed glioma. Generated by immunoSEQ multiplex PCR, the TCRdb table keeps only in-frame clones and is missing some. The repertoire has roughly 60,000 clones, under 85% of them found once; the top ten carry roughly 4.3%. The antigens of these receptors remain unknown. The input for sequencing was PBMCs, taken from a glioma patient whose treatment included an IDH1 peptide vaccine. These receptors came from a man aged 50 to 60 with glioma. CDR3s include the opening cysteine and the closing phenylalanine or tryptophan. Each record gives: clone size, V gene, D gene, J gene, CDR3 DNA, CDR3 protein. A D gene is named only where the DNA matches it firmly. Expanded clones get a size class; other rows say once, few or many, or leave the size out.

clone size: few
V gene: TRBV27
D gene: .
J gene: TRBJ2-7
CDR3 DNA: TGTGCCAGCAGTTTATCGGACCGGGATTCGCTCCCCGAGCAGTACTTC
CDR3 protein: CASSLSDRDSLPEQYF

clone size: few
V gene: TRBV5-1
D gene: TRBD1
J gene: TRBJ2-5
CDR3 DNA: TGCGCCAGCGGCCGGACAGGACGGGCAGAGACCCAGTACTTC
CDR3 protein: CASGRTGRAETQYF

clone size: .
V gene: TRBV6-5
D gene: TRBD1
J gene: TRBJ1-2
CDR3 DNA: TGTGCCAGCAGTTTAACAGGGGGCAGAATGGTCTATGGCTACACCTTC
CDR3 protein: CASSLTGGRMVYGYTF

clone size: .
V gene: TRBV5-4
D gene: .
J gene: TRBJ1-1
CDR3 DNA: TGTGCCAGCAGCCTCATGGGTTTCGCTGAAGCTTTCTTT
CDR3 protein: CASSLMGFAEAFF

clone size: .
V gene: TRBV19
D gene: .
J gene: TRBJ2-7
CDR3 DNA: TGTGCCAGTAGTATAGCTGAGGGTTACGAGCAGTACTTC
CDR3 protein: CASSIAEGYEQYF

clone size: few
V gene: TRBV2
D gene: TRBD1
J gene: TRBJ2-3
CDR3 DNA: TGTGCCAGCAGCGGGACAGGGAGTACAGATACGCAGTATTTT
CDR3 protein: CASSGTGSTDTQYF

clone size: few
V gene: TRBV7-9
D gene: .
J gene: TRBJ2-5
CDR3 DNA: TGTGCCAGCAGCTTAGGGGTAGGGGCGGGAGAGACCCAGTACTTC
CDR3 protein: CASSLGVGAGETQYF

clone size: .
V gene: TRBV29-1
D gene: .
J gene: TRBJ1-1
CDR3 DNA: TGCAGCGTTGTTGGAAAACAGGTAACGGACACTGAAGCTTTCTTT
CDR3 protein: CSVVGKQVTDTEAFF

clone size: .
V gene: TRBV5-1
D gene: .
J gene: TRBJ1-3
CDR3 DNA: TGCGCCAGCAGCCCCCAGGAACGCTCTGGAAACACCATATATTTT
CDR3 protein: CASSPQERSGNTIYF

clone size: .
V gene: TRBV14
D gene: .
J gene: TRBJ1-2
CDR3 DNA: TGTGCCAGCAGCCAAGGGCGGTACGGCTACACCTTC
CDR3 protein: CASSQGRYGYTF

clone size: few
V gene: TRBV7-2
D gene: .
J gene: TRBJ1-3
CDR3 DNA: TGTGCCAGCAGCCACTCTGGAAACACCATATATTTT
CDR3 protein: CASSHSGNTIYF

clone size: once
V gene: TRBV5-1
D gene: .
J gene: TRBJ1-1
CDR3 DNA: TGCGCCAGCAGCTTGGAGGCTGAAGCTTTCTTT
CDR3 protein: CASSLEAEAFF